One and the same sample provided the 11 T cell receptor beta chains below, sequenced in a study of cytomegalovirus exposure and HLA in healthy donors. Primers for the PCR totalled 60 Vbeta and 13 Jbeta. Assay: immunoSEQ multiplex PCR; the TCRdb copy retains only in-frame clones and omits some. Among some 190,000 clones listed, around 81% were seen once. The material sequenced was PBMCs. Receptor source: a man in his late teens or twenties in good health and CMV-seronegative.

The chain combines TRBV18 with TRBJ2-5, with 11 nucleotides matching TRBD1. The CDR3 spans 15 residues. CDR1 is KGHSH and CDR2 is LQKENI in the germline V gene. Trimming at V came to 3 bases and at J to 7 bases, leaving 7 bases not matched to a gene. The CDR3, as DNA: TGTGCCAGCTCACCGGACAGGGGGCGCCGAGGGACCCAGTACTTC. Translation: CASSPDRGRRGTQYF.

V and J are TRBV28 and TRBJ1-6, with 9 bases that match TRBD1. Germline CDR1 MDHEN, CDR2 SYDVKM. The CDR3 totals 12 residues. J gave up 9 bases and V 7 bases, and 1 base lay outside the gene matches. CDR3 bases: TGTGCCAGCAACAGGGGGCGTTCACCCCTCCACTTT. Translation: CASNRGRSPLHF.

The V gene is TRBV7-2, the J gene TRBJ2-3; no clear D. Deletions cut 5 bases from V and 4 bases from J, with 13 bases between. The CDR3 is 14 residues long. Germline V gene lookup returns CDR1 SGHTA and CDR2 FQGNSA. CDR3 sequence (DNA): TGTGCCAGCAGCCCGGGTTTGCCCCCAGATACGCAGTATTTT. Its translation is CASSPGLPPDTQYF.

With regard to this clone: Its ends do not fully match the called genes, so a read error is possible. This chain links TRBV5-5 with TRBJ1-5; unclear D gene. The CDR3 sequence is 15 residues long. Germline values: CDR1 SGHKS, CDR2 YYEKEE (reference sequence). The CDR3 sequence is CASSLAGNSNQPQHF. The CDR3 DNA follows: TGTGCCAGCAGTTTGGCCGGGAATAGCAATCAGCCCCAGCATTTT.

The chain recombines TRBV6-1 with TRBJ1-1; D perhaps matches TRBD1 (6 bases). V lost 2 bases and J 4 bases, leaving 11 bases between the germline ends. The germline gives CDR1 MNHNS, CDR2 SASEGT. CDR3 length equals 14 residues. The CDR3 DNA reads TGTGCCAGCAGTGAAATGAGGGGGACCACTGAAGCTTTCTTT. Amino acids: CASSEMRGTTEAFF.

The gene calls are TRBV14 and TRBJ2-1; D perhaps matches TRBD1 (6 bases). CDR1 is SGHDN and CDR2 is FVKESK in the germline V gene. CDR3 size: 16 residues. The germline V and J ends were trimmed by 0 bases and 4 bases, with 13 bases remaining between them. The CDR3 is CASSQERTGRYNEQFF. The CDR3 nucleotides are TGTGCCAGCAGCCAAGAGAGAACAGGGCGATACAATGAGCAGTTCTTC.

The V gene is TRBV9, the J gene TRBJ1-4, with D possibly being TRBD1 (6 bases). The CDR3 length is 16 residues. The germline V gene has CDR1 SGDLS and CDR2 YYNGEE. Between the trimmed V and J ends, which lost 0 bases and 7 bases, there was a span of 16 bases. CDR3 protein: CASSVGGGGVSEKLFF. The CDR3, as DNA: TGTGCCAGCAGCGTAGGAGGGGGGGGCGTGAGTGAAAAACTGTTTTTT.

The chain carries TRBV30 and TRBJ2-2, with a weak D call TRBD2 (6 bases). V lost 0 bases to trimming and J lost 5 bases, with 16 bases between them. The CDR3 sequence is 16 residues long. Germline V gives CDR1 GTSNPN, CDR2 SVGIG (reference sequence). The CDR3: CAWSVGGAGITGELFF. CDR3 DNA: TGTGCCTGGAGTGTGGGGGGAGCCGGGATAACCGGGGAGCTGTTTTTT.

Only a few counts were recorded for this clone. The rearrangement joins TRBV5-6 to TRBJ1-2; possible D gene TRBD1, 5 bases. Germline lookup yields CDR1 SGHDT and CDR2 YYEEEE. The ends were cut back, 4 bases at V and 5 bases at J, with 15 bases in the middle. The CDR3 is made up of 14 amino acids. CDR3 nucleotides: TGTGCCAGCAGCCAGGGACCGGAGGGTTATGGCTACACCTTC. Translating gives CASSQGPEGYGYTF.

The chain joins TRBV4-3 to TRBJ2-1; TRBD2 matches 8 bases. The V gene's germline CDR1 is LGHNA and CDR2 YSLEER. The CDR3 extends over 17 amino acids. The junction had 7 bases not matched to a gene; V was cut back by 0 bases and J by 3 bases. This CDR3 reads CASSQDRRGASYNEQFF. CDR3 nucleotide sequence: TGCGCCAGCAGCCAAGATCGGCGGGGGGCTAGCTACAATGAGCAGTTCTTC.

Only a few counts were recorded for this clone. This chain links TRBV7-8 with TRBJ1-5; possibly TRBD1 for D (6 bases). The germline V and J ends were trimmed by 2 bases and 0 bases, with 17 bases remaining between them. The CDR3 runs to 18 residues. Germline values: CDR1 SGHVS, CDR2 FQNEAQ. CDR3 nucleotide sequence: TGTGCCAGCAGCTTAAAGGGGGTGTGGGGATCTAGCAATCAGCCCCAGCATTTT. Its protein is CASSLKGVWGSSNQPQHF. Together with reference TRBV7-8 and TRBJ1-5, the CDR3 gives the full variable domain: GAGVSQSPRYKVAKRGQDVALRCDPISGHVSLFWYQQALGQGPEFLTYFQNEAQLDKSGLPSDRFFAERPEGSVSTLKIQRTQQEDSAVYLCASSLKGVWGSSNQPQHFGDGTRLSIL.